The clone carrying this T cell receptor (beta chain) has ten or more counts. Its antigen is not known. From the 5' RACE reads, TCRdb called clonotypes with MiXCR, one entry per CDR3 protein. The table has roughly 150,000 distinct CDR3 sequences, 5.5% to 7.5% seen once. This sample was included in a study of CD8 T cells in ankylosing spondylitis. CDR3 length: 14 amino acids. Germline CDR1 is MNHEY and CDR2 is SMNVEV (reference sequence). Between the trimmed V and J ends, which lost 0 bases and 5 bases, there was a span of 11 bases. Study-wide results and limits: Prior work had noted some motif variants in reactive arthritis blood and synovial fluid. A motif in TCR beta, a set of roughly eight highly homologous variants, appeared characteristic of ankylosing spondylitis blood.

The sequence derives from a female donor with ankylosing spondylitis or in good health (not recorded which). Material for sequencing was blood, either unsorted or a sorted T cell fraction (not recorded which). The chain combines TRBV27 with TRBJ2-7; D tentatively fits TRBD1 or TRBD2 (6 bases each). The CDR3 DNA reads TGTGCCAGCAGTTTATCGAACGGGGGCAACGAGCAGTACTTC. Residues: CASSLSNGGNEQYF.